This entry lists 6 T cell receptor beta chains sequenced from one sample in a study of sequential checkpoint blockade in melanoma. The table came from immunoSEQ multiplex PCR; TCRdb's copy has only in-frame clones and leaves some out. The sample contains approximately 12,000 clones, around 83% of which appear only once. Documented treatment: randomized to nivolumab then ipilimumab (arm A) or the reverse (arm B). The sample was CD8+ T cells sorted from blood (inferred from file names), taken from a patient given nivolumab and ipilimumab in sequence. The source is a human donor with melanoma.

The chain employs TRBV11-2 and TRBJ2-1; 13 nucleotides agree with TRBD2. The CDR3 extends over 15 amino acids. J gave up 3 bases and V 6 bases, and 2 bases lay outside the gene matches. The germline V gene encodes CDR1 SGHAT and CDR2 FQNNGV. CDR3 protein: CASRGLAGIYNEQFF. The CDR3 coding sequence is TGTGCCAGCAGGGGACTAGCGGGGATCTACAATGAGCAGTTCTTC. The entire variable domain, with the rest obtained from reference TRBV11-2 and TRBJ2-1, is as follows: EAGVAQSPRYKIIEKRQSVAFWCNPISGHATLYWYQQILGQGPKLLIQFQNNGVVDDSQLPKDRFSAERLKGVDSTLKIQPAKLEDSAVYLCASRGLAGIYNEQFFGPGTRLTVL.

The chain couples TRBV25-1 to TRBJ1-1, with D perhaps matching TRBD1 (6 bases). The germline V gene encodes CDR1 MGHDK and CDR2 SYGVNS. This CDR3 has 13 amino acids. The germline V and J ends were trimmed by 6 bases and 5 bases, with 13 bases remaining between them. The CDR3 DNA reads TGTGCCAGCAGATTACAGGGTAGGACTGAAGCTTTCTTT. Protein sequence: CASRLQGRTEAFF.

The rearrangement links TRBV4-3 to TRBJ2-5; D might be TRBD2 (5 bases). The end of the DNA is better explained by TRBJ2-7, so the J call may be wrong. Germline loops: CDR1 LGHNA, CDR2 YSLEER. This CDR3 spans 14 amino acids. The CDR3 region is CASSQEVAAAEQYF. The CDR3 DNA reads TGCGCCAGCAGCCAAGAGGTGGCAGCGGCCGAGCAGTACTTC.

The chain carries TRBV13 and TRBJ2-5; 7 bases are a match to TRBD2. V lost 0 bases and J lost 5; bases outside the gene matches: 6. CDR1 PRHDT and CDR2 FYEKMQ come from the germline V gene (reference sequence). This CDR3 has 15 amino acids. For the CDR3, the DNA is TGTGCCAGCAGCTTAGGCCCGGGGGAGGGGGAGACCCAGTACTTC. Amino acids: CASSLGPGEGETQYF.

This chain uses TRBV7-9 with TRBJ2-7; a possible D gene is TRBD2 (6 bases). Trimming took 5 bases from V and 7 from J, leaving 15 bases between them. Germline CDR1 is SEHNR and CDR2 is FQNEAQ (reference sequence). The CDR3 length is 13 residues. CDR3 sequence: CASSLGGGREQYF. The DNA of the CDR3 is TGTGCCAGCAGCCTGGGTGGTGGGAGGGAGCAGTACTTC.

CDR3 residues: CASSPDILSGNTIYF. Written as DNA, the CDR3 is TGTGCCAGCAGTCCCGACATCCTCTCTGGAAACACCATATATTTT. The chain combines TRBV6-5 with TRBJ1-3; no reliable D call. V lost 5 bases, J lost 0 bases, and 11 bases lay in between. The CDR3 is made up of 15 amino acids. Per the germline V gene, CDR1 is MNHEY and CDR2 is SVGAGI.